The 12 T cell receptor beta chains in this list originate from one sample, sequenced in a study of T cells in Graves' hyperthyroidism and ophthalmopathy. Using RNA transcripts as the source, TCR beta CDR3 regions were amplified. The HTBI set primed first-round TCR CDR3 RT-PCR. Each CDR3 protein gets one entry after TCRdb re-called the multiplex PCR reads with MiXCR. The sample lists a few hundred thousand distinct CDR3 sequences, approximately 13% occurring once. Sequencing was done on a sample of blood. These receptors were taken from a woman between 18 and 29 years old with Graves' hyperthyroidism.

This clonotype has more than one count but fewer than ten. The chain joins TRBV4-1 to TRBJ2-7; D is possibly TRBD1 (5 bases). V was cut by 1 base and J by 4 bases, with 14 bases left in between. The germline V gene has CDR1 MGHRA and CDR2 YSYEKL. The CDR3 spans 15 residues. CDR3 sequence: CASSQVGARQYEQYF. The CDR3 region has the DNA TGCGCCAGCAGCCAAGTCGGCGCTCGACAGTACGAGCAGTACTTC.

This clonotype has more than one count but fewer than ten. The chain uses TRBV7-9 and TRBJ1-3, with D possibly TRBD1 on 5 matching bases. The germline V gene has CDR1 SEHNR and CDR2 FQNEAQ (reference sequence). This CDR3 contains 16 residues. Trimming left V 6 bases short and J 4 bases short, with 19 bases between. CDR3 DNA: TGTGCCAGCAGTCGGAGAACCTCGGGGCCCGGAAACACCATATATTTT. Protein sequence: CASSRRTSGPGNTIYF.

This clonotype was picked up many times. The CDR3 nucleotides read TGTGCCAGCAGTTTTGGCGTCGGAATCGGATGGGGTAATCAAGCCCAGCATTTT. As protein: CASSFGVGIGWGNQAQHF. This rearrangement joins TRBV12-3 or TRBV12-4 to TRBJ1-5; D unclear. Trimming removed 3 bases at V and 11 bases at J, with 29 bases between. The CDR3 contains 18 residues.

This clonotype was detected ten times or more. This chain connects TRBV29-1 to TRBJ1-2; no clear D. The germline V gene encodes CDR1 SQVTM and CDR2 ANQGSEA. The CDR3 has 14 residues. Trimming took 5 bases from V and 5 from J, leaving 18 bases between them. The CDR3: CSVPEWGEGYGYTF. The CDR3 bases are TGCAGCGTTCCCGAGTGGGGAGAAGGATATGGCTACACCTTC.

The sample holds many counts of this clonotype. This chain connects TRBV12-5 to TRBJ2-5, with 9 bases that match TRBD1. The CDR3 totals 16 residues. V shed 3 bases and J 5 bases; nucleotides not matched to a gene: 10. Germline loops: CDR1 LGHNT, CDR2 FRNRAP. CDR3 in DNA: TGTGCTAGTGGTTTCCCTGACAGGGGGGTTTGGGAGACCCAGTACTTC. Its protein is CASGFPDRGVWETQYF. Full variable domain (missing parts from reference TRBV12-5 and TRBJ2-5): DARVTQTPRHKVTEMGQEVTMRCQPILGHNTVFWYRQTMMQGLELLAYFRNRAPLDDSGMPKDRFSAEMPDATLATLKIQPSEPRDSAVYFCASGFPDRGVWETQYFGPGTRLLVL.

This clonotype has just a few counts. The chain employs TRBV29-1 and TRBJ2-5; possibly TRBD2 for D (5 bases). V was clipped by 2 bases and J by 4 bases, with 11 bases between them. This CDR3 region has 13 residues. The germline gives CDR1 SQVTM, CDR2 ANQGSEA. DNA for the CDR3: TGCAGCGTTGAAACGGGAATAGGAGAGACCCAGTACTTC. Residues: CSVETGIGETQYF.

This clonotype was counted many times. The chain carries TRBV11-1 and TRBJ2-2, with a weak D call TRBD1 (5 bases). V was pared by 6 bases and J by 1 base, with 9 bases between. The CDR3 has 14 residues. Germline V lookup: CDR1 SGHAT, CDR2 FQDESV (reference sequence). CDR3: CASRLDKNTGELFF. The CDR3 nucleotides are TGTGCCAGCAGGTTGGACAAGAACACCGGGGAGCTGTTTTTT. Using reference TRBV11-1 and TRBJ2-2 for the parts outside the CDR3, the full variable domain is EAEVAQSPRYKITEKSQAVAFWCDPISGHATLYWYRQILGQGPELLVQFQDESVVDDSQLPKDRFSAERLKGVDSTLKIQPAELGDSAMYLCASRLDKNTGELFFGEGSRLTVL.

In this sample, this clonotype turned up a few times. This sequence joins TRBV5-8 and TRBJ2-1; 7 bases agree with TRBD1. The CDR3 spans 16 residues. The trim removed 2 bases at V and 4 bases at J, leaving 9 bases unmatched. Germline V gives CDR1 SGHTS, CDR2 YDEGEE. This CDR3 reads CASSFGMTGKYNEQFF. The DNA for the CDR3 is TGTGCCAGCAGCTTCGGTATGACAGGGAAATACAATGAGCAGTTCTTC. The full variable domain, with the rest looked up from reference TRBV5-8 and TRBJ2-1, is EAGVTQSPTHLIKTRGQQATLRCSPISGHTSVYWYQQALGLGLQFLLWYDEGEERNRGNFPPRFSGRQFPNYSSELNVNALELEDSALYLCASSFGMTGKYNEQFFGPGTRLTVL.

This clonotype was seen at least ten times. This chain uses TRBV28 with TRBJ2-7; no reliable D call. The CDR3 runs to 12 residues. CDR1 and CDR2 from the germline V gene are MDHEN and SYDVKM. V was shortened by 6 bases and J by 9 bases, with 15 bases between the two germline ends. The CDR3 nucleotides read TGTGCCAGCAGCACTACGTTTCCACGGCAGTACTTC. It is translated as CASSTTFPRQYF.

This clonotype was seen repeatedly, ten times or more. The rearrangement joins TRBV24-1 to TRBJ2-1, with a weak D call TRBD2 (5 bases). From germline, CDR1 is KGHDR and CDR2 SFDVKD. The CDR3 runs 14 residues. V was clipped by 2 bases and J by 10 bases, with 14 bases between them. DNA for the CDR3: TGTGCCACCAGTGATTCTCCTGACTACACCGAGCAGTTCTTC. This encodes CATSDSPDYTEQFF.

This clonotype was detected ten times or more. V gene TRBV11-3 combines with J gene TRBJ2-2, with D unresolved. Trimming pared 5 bases from V and 1 base from J, leaving 14 bases between. Germline-derived CDR1 and CDR2 are SGHNT and YENEEA. The CDR3 consists of 16 residues. The CDR3 DNA reads as TGTGCCAGCAGCCGTTCCCCGGCACAGAACACCGGGGAGCTGTTTTTT. Translated, it gives CASSRSPAQNTGELFF.

This clonotype was seen repeatedly, ten times or more. The chain recombines TRBV12-3 or TRBV12-4 with TRBJ2-1; no clear D. The CDR3 runs to 14 residues. The V end lost 3 bases, the J end lost 4 bases, and 10 bases lay between the germline ends. This CDR3 is CASSFGQPYNEQFF. CDR3 sequence (DNA): TGTGCCAGCAGTTTCGGGCAGCCGTACAATGAGCAGTTCTTC.